This T cell receptor (beta chain) comes out of a study of identical twins. TCRdb called the 5' RACE reads again in MiXCR, with one record for every CDR3 protein. Among 430,000 or so distinct CDR3 sequences listed, 20% to 25% were seen once. This clonotype appeared a few times. The ends were cut back, 1 base at V and 7 bases at J, with 13 bases in the middle. The CDR3 contains 15 residues. The data also belong to a second study, concerning T cells expressing NK-cell markers. That source reports: From sorted CD3+CD56+NKG2C+, CD3+CD56+NKG2C- and CD3+CD56-NKG2C+ T cells came the TCR beta repertoires. The authors sequenced eight donors, of whom seven were HCMV-seropositive and one was seronegative.

The sequencing sample was made of CD4+ T cells sorted from blood. This chain uses TRBV12-3 or TRBV12-4 with TRBJ1-4, with D unresolved. This TCR came from a young woman in good health. CDR3 protein: CASSLVGIESEKLFF. The DNA of the CDR3 is TGTGCCAGCAGTTTAGTGGGCATCGAGAGTGAAAAACTGTTTTTT.